This TCR beta chain emerged from a study of identical twins. TCRdb redid the calling of the 5' RACE reads with MiXCR, one entry per CDR3 protein. The sample records approximately 490,000 distinct CDR3 sequences, about 22% being singletons. This clonotype appeared a few times. Trimming left V 5 bases short and J 4 bases short, with 25 bases between. Looked up from germline, CDR1 is SGHRS and CDR2 is YFSETQ. There are 17 residues in the CDR3. A further study also used this sample, focusing on yellow fever vaccine responses in identical twins.

V gene TRBV5-1 combines with J gene TRBJ2-7, with a possible D match to TRBD1 (7 bases). The TCR comes from a woman between 18 and 29 years old in good health. Sequenced sample: CD4+ T cells sorted from blood. This chain's CDR3 is CASRPGVGGGAPYEQYF. The CDR3, as DNA: TGCGCCAGCAGACCCGGTGTAGGAGGGGGCGCCCCTTACGAGCAGTACTTC.